The present entry profiles one T cell receptor (beta chain) with its context. The CDR3 covers 15 residues. V was trimmed by 0 bases and J by 2 bases, leaving 11 bases between them. Germline lookup yields CDR1 LGHDT and CDR2 YNNKEL (reference sequence). These data belong to a study of blood T cell repertoires in COVID-19. Per the original methods: Estimates of nucleated cell counts were drawn from the amplification of reference gene primers. Sequencing was performed with immunoSEQ multiplex PCR; in TCRdb, only in-frame clones are kept and a portion is missing. V, J and clone size were drawn from that table, and D and trimming were deduced from the DNA. The table includes around 180,000 clones, about 84% detected once.

The source of this sequence is a middle-aged man who had recovered from COVID-19. V usage is TRBV3-1 (or the pseudogene TRBV3-2) and J usage is TRBJ2-7; tentative D call: TRBD2 (5 bases). The sequencing sample was made of PBMCs or T cells enriched from blood (not recorded which). The CDR3 reads CASSQDSGVPYEQYF. In DNA form, the CDR3 reads TGTGCCAGCAGCCAAGATTCCGGGGTTCCCTACGAGCAGTACTTC.